This is a list of T cell receptor beta chains from one sample in a study of T cells after yellow fever vaccination. MiXCR, run by TCRdb on the 5' RACE reads, gives a single entry per CDR3 protein. The data show around 300,000 distinct CDR3 sequences, with roughly 4.3% seen just once and 15% to 20% held by the top ten. The starting material was PBMCs, obtained 15 days after the yellow fever booster vaccination. The source of these receptors is a man aged 18 to 29 who received the YFV17D yellow fever vaccine. The CDR3 runs from the conserved cysteine through the conserved F or W. A D gene is named only where the DNA matches it firmly. Clone size is shown for a subset of rows, as once, few, many or a class of expanded clone.

cdr3_nt: TGTGCCAGCAGCCAAATCTGGGGATCGGAGCCCAAGGAGAATGAAAAACTGTTTTTT; cdr3_aa: CASSQIWGSEPKENEKLFF; j_call: TRBJ1-4; v_call: TRBV3-1; clone_size: many; d_call: -
cdr3_nt: TGCGCCAGCAGCACGTCGGATTCGAACACTGAAGCTTTCTTT; cdr3_aa: CASSTSDSNTEAFF; j_call: TRBJ1-1; v_call: TRBV5-1; clone_size: many; d_call: -
cdr3_nt: TGTGCCAGCAGCTTAAGGGTACCGGAGACCCAGTACTTC; cdr3_aa: CASSLRVPETQYF; j_call: TRBJ2-5; v_call: TRBV7-2; clone_size: few; d_call: -
cdr3_nt: TGCAGTGCTAGAGGGGGGGTGGGGGATTCACCCCTCCACTTT; cdr3_aa: CSARGGVGDSPLHF; j_call: TRBJ1-6; v_call: TRBV20-1; clone_size: -; d_call: -
cdr3_nt: TGTGCCAGCAGCCCTGACCCCTCAGCCAAAAACATTCAGTACTTC; cdr3_aa: CASSPDPSAKNIQYF; j_call: TRBJ2-4; v_call: TRBV6-2/TRBV6-3; clone_size: many; d_call: -
cdr3_nt: TGTGCCAGCTCCAAGGGCAGGGGAAATTCACCCCTCCACTTT; cdr3_aa: CASSKGRGNSPLHF; j_call: TRBJ1-6; v_call: TRBV12-3/TRBV12-4; clone_size: -; d_call: -
cdr3_nt: TGTGCCAGCAGCGAAACAGTTTCTGGAAACACCATATATTTT; cdr3_aa: CASSETVSGNTIYF; j_call: TRBJ1-3; v_call: TRBV7-6; clone_size: -; d_call: -
cdr3_nt: TGTGCCAGCAGTCCTCCCAGGGGCGCCCACGAAAAACTGTTTTTT; cdr3_aa: CASSPPRGAHEKLFF; j_call: TRBJ1-4; v_call: TRBV6-6; clone_size: -; d_call: -
cdr3_nt: TGTGCCAGCAGCCGAGGGGGTTCCTACAATGAGCAGTTCTTC; cdr3_aa: CASSRGGSYNEQFF; j_call: TRBJ2-1; v_call: TRBV7-6; clone_size: many; d_call: -
cdr3_nt: TGCAGTGCTAGGAACCGGGACAGGCGGCCGTACTTC; cdr3_aa: CSARNRDRRPYF; j_call: TRBJ2-7; v_call: TRBV20-1; clone_size: many; d_call: TRBD1
cdr3_nt: TGCGCCAGCAGCTTGGGGTATCAGAATTCACCCCTCCACTTT; cdr3_aa: CASSLGYQNSPLHF; j_call: TRBJ1-6; v_call: TRBV5-1; clone_size: few; d_call: -
cdr3_nt: TGTGCCAGCAGCCTTACCAGCAGACTAGCGGGGGGGCTGGATACGCAGTATTTT; cdr3_aa: CASSLTSRLAGGLDTQYF; j_call: TRBJ2-3; v_call: TRBV11-2; clone_size: few; d_call: TRBD2
cdr3_nt: TGTGCTAGCAGCTTTAGCGGGGGAGGCGCAGATACGCAGTATTTT; cdr3_aa: CASSFSGGGADTQYF; j_call: TRBJ2-3; v_call: TRBV7-7; clone_size: many; d_call: TRBD2
cdr3_nt: TGTGCCAGCAGCAAAAGGTCGTTCGGGGGCTACACCTTC; cdr3_aa: CASSKRSFGGYTF; j_call: TRBJ1-2; v_call: TRBV7-2; clone_size: -; d_call: -
cdr3_nt: TGCGCCAGCAGCCAAGAGGGGGCAGAGACCCAGTACTTC; cdr3_aa: CASSQEGAETQYF; j_call: TRBJ2-5; v_call: TRBV4-3; clone_size: many; d_call: -
cdr3_nt: TGTGCCAGCAGCTTATCCCAGGGGGGTTCCGGGGAGCTGTTTTTT; cdr3_aa: CASSLSQGGSGELFF; j_call: TRBJ2-2; v_call: TRBV7-2; clone_size: -; d_call: -
cdr3_nt: TGTGCCAGCAGTTACTCGGGGGACCTTCTCGGGGGAGCTTTCTTT; cdr3_aa: CASSYSGDLLGGAFF; j_call: TRBJ1-1; v_call: TRBV6-5; clone_size: few; d_call: -
cdr3_nt: TGTGCCAGCAGTTTATTTGCGTTCAATGAGCAGTTCTTC; cdr3_aa: CASSLFAFNEQFF; j_call: TRBJ2-1; v_call: TRBV27; clone_size: many; d_call: -